This TCR beta chain was sequenced in a study of post-analysis software for immune sequencing data. Comment on this clonotype: What it binds is unknown.

Researchers reported that TCR beta cDNA libraries carried unique molecular identifiers. Yield was some 540,000 cDNA molecules from around 1 to 9.1 million T cells. In TCRdb, the PCR reads were re-called with MiXCR into one record per CDR3 protein. The sample lists hundreds of thousands of distinct CDR3 sequences, more than 50% occurring once. Germline CDR1 and CDR2: MNHEY and SVGAGI. The CDR3 is 19 residues long. J gave up 2 bases and V 2 bases, and 6 bases lay outside the gene matches. Study-wide results and limits: The study found TRBV5-6, TRBV5-1 and TRBV20-1 among a few TRBV segments more frequent in patients than controls. Multiple sclerosis was associated with a significant reduction in normalized Chao1 diversity relative to controls.

V and J are TRBV6-5 and TRBJ2-1, with TRBD2 identical over 16 bases. This clonotype was sampled from a girl aged 2 to 9 with multiple sclerosis. Sequencing was performed on blood. In nucleotides, the CDR3 is TGTGCCAGCAGTTACGGTGGGACTAGCGGGGGGGCTCCCTACAATGAGCAGTTCTTC. The encoded protein is CASSYGGTSGGAPYNEQFF.